A selection of T cell receptor beta chains follows, all from one sample in a study of graft-versus-host responses after intestinal transplantation. No antigen has been assigned to these receptors. Profiling relied on immunoSEQ multiplex PCR, and the TCRdb table lists in-frame clones only, not all of them. The table has 95,000 to 110,000 clones, 80% to 95% seen once. The source material was unstimulated CD8+ T cells sorted from spleen or lymph node cells, sampled before intestinal transplant. Receptors originate from a human donor who received an intestinal transplant. Each CDR3 is given with its conserved first and last residue. Each record gives: J gene, D gene, V gene, CDR3 protein, CDR3 DNA. D genes are given only for firm matches.

TRBJ2-2,NA,TRBV5-1,CASSFQGEADTGELFF,TGCGCCAGCAGCTTTCAGGGGGAGGCGGACACCGGGGAGCTGTTTTTT
TRBJ2-1,NA,TRBV29-1,CRGVFYNEQFF,TGTCGAGGGGTCTTCTACAATGAGCAGTTCTTC
TRBJ1-1,NA,TRBV5-5,CASSLEAPGDYTEAFF,TGTGCCAGCAGCTTGGAGGCCCCAGGGGATTACACTGAAGCTTTCTTT
TRBJ1-5,NA,TRBV7-8,CASSPLPDQPQHF,TGTGCCAGCAGCCCCCTCCCCGATCAGCCCCAGCATTTT
TRBJ1-2,NA,TRBV4-1,CASSPNALGGYGYTF,TGCGCCAGCAGCCCGAACGCCCTAGGGGGCTATGGCTACACCTTC
TRBJ2-7,TRBD1,TRBV5-4,CASSSTGTGTYEQYF,TGTGCCAGCAGCTCTACCGGGACAGGGACCTACGAGCAGTACTTC
TRBJ2-7,NA,TRBV2,CASEGRDSQQQYF,TGTGCCAGTGAGGGACGGGACTCCCAGCAGCAGTACTTC
TRBJ2-7,TRBD2,TRBV10-2,CDSTTSGGLYEQYF,TGCGACAGCACTACTAGCGGGGGTCTCTACGAGCAGTACTTC
TRBJ1-1,NA,TRBV7-9,CASSQRDSHGSVEAFF,TGTGCCAGCAGCCAGCGGGACTCCCATGGGAGTGTTGAAGCTTTCTTT
TRBJ1-2,NA,TRBV6-1,CASSEQWIFGPEGGYTF,TGTGCCAGCAGTGAACAGTGGATATTTGGTCCGGAGGGTGGCTACACCTTC
TRBJ2-5,NA,TRBV7-9,CASSDGTLETQYF,TGTGCCAGCAGTGACGGGACACTTGAGACCCAGTACTTC